The TCR beta chain described here comes from a study of blood T cell repertoires in COVID-19. Study at large: Specimens from acute and convalescent COVID-19 originated in the United States, Italy and Spain. In each case, the material was cDNA or gDNA derived from T cells, B-cell-depleted T cells, or PBMCs.

Authors' data handling: By means of reference gene primer amplification, nucleated cell counts were estimated. The assay was immunoSEQ multiplex PCR, and TCRdb's table has in-frame clones only and misses some. V and J calls and clone size are as listed in that table; D and trimming were resolved from the DNA. The sample lists under 200,000 clones, around 90% occurring once. Germline CDR1 is LGHDT and CDR2 is YNNKEL (reference sequence). The CDR3 extends over 15 amino acids. Trimming took off 0 bases at V and 2 bases at J, with 8 bases between the two ends. This TCR came from a man aged 50 or older with acute or convalescent COVID-19. The rearrangement links TRBV3-1 (or the pseudogene TRBV3-2) to TRBJ1-3; D is undetermined. The sample comprised peripheral blood. The CDR3 nucleotides are TGTGCCAGCAGCCAAGACAGGAACCCTGGAAACACCATATATTTT. Protein: CASSQDRNPGNTIYF.